This is a list of T cell receptor beta chains from one sample in a study of T cell repertoires in cytomegalovirus infection. TCRdb independently ran MiXCR on the reads; one entry per CDR3 protein. The sample shows approximately 910,000 distinct CDR3 sequences, around a third of them seen only once. These receptors' targets are unknown. This specimen consisted of cultured CD8+ T cells from PBMCs, obtained from culture after CMV antigen stimulation. All receptors derive from a human donor in good health (CMV status not recorded). Some clones in this sample may be carry-over from other donors' samples. CDR3s leave out the opening cysteine and the closing phenylalanine or tryptophan.

j_call,v_call,cdr3_aa
TRBJ2-2,TRBV29-1,SVGGTKHTGELF
TRBJ2-1,TRBV6-5,AAWGGPYNEQF
TRBJ2-5,TRBV7-2,ASSLSGPGGSQETQY
TRBJ1-5,TRBV5-5,ASSRFENEPQH
TRBJ2-1,TRBV11-3,ASSSQTQF
TRBJ2-1,TRBV6-4,ASSYSPGLAGGLPTRDEQF
TRBJ2-3,TRBV12-3/TRBV12-4,ASRGARDTQY
TRBJ1-5,TRBV24-1,ATSEAVNQPQH
TRBJ1-1,TRBV7-9,ASSQGDTEAF
TRBJ1-1,TRBV7-3,ASSKPGQEAF
TRBJ1-1,TRBV7-9,ASSLAETGGNTEAF
TRBJ2-1,TRBV6-6,ASSYTSLGLAGGRTYNEQF
TRBJ1-2,TRBV20-1,SARDPAGIRGYGYT